The clone carrying this T cell receptor (beta chain) has at least ten counts. Its matching antigen is unknown. TCRdb recomputed calls from the reads with MiXCR, one row per CDR3 protein. This table holds 200,000 to 300,000 distinct CDR3 sequences, roughly 10% found once. This sample was taken from a study of T cell repertoires in cytomegalovirus infection. Study in general: Indications came from public TCR beta signatures; they pointed to CMV infection and to a matching HLA type.

General observations from the study: It was HLA-C-restricted CMV-specific TCR beta clonotypes that dominated the response ex vivo.

Specimen: PBMCs. This TCR was recovered from a human donor in good health (CMV status not recorded). Some clones in this sample may be carry-over from other donors' samples.

CDR3 nucleotide sequence: TGTGCCAGCAGCTTAGCGGGACATGACTCTGGAAACACCATATATTTT. Protein: CASSLAGHDSGNTIYF. The chain is built from TRBV7-6 and TRBJ1-3; weak D call: TRBD1 (6 bases). The V gene lost 0 bases and the J gene lost 0 bases, with 9 bases spanning the gap. Germline CDR1 reads SGHVS; CDR2 reads FNYEAQ. CDR3 length: 16 residues.